The rows below give T cell receptor beta chains drawn from one sample of a study of blood T cell repertoires in COVID-19. The repertoire was sequenced with immunoSEQ multiplex PCR; TCRdb's copy has only in-frame clones and lacks some. This repertoire shows roughly 30,000 clones, 90% to 95% found once; its top ten account for 3% to 4.5%. Sequencing used peripheral blood. The source is a man aged 55-75 years with acute or convalescent COVID-19. Each CDR3 is given with its conserved first and last residue. D genes are given only for firm matches. Some rows have no size entry. The others give once, few or many, or a class for an expanded clone.

D gene	clone size	V gene	J gene	CDR3 protein	CDR3 DNA
-	-	TRBV5-1	TRBJ1-1	CASSFTVNTEAFF	TGCGCCAGCAGCTTTACAGTGAACACTGAAGCTTTCTTT
TRBD2	-	TRBV5-1	TRBJ2-1	CASSLAGTSAFYNEQFF	TGCGCCAGCAGCTTGGCCGGGACTAGCGCCTTTTACAATGAGCAGTTCTTC
-	-	TRBV25-1	TRBJ1-3	CASSEYGTLNTIYF	TGTGCCAGCAGTGAATATGGGACATTAAACACCATATATTTT
TRBD2	-	TRBV3-1/TRBV3-2	TRBJ2-1	CASSQDPAGRYNEQFF	TGTGCCAGCAGCCAAGATCCAGCGGGGCGTTACAATGAGCAGTTCTTC
TRBD1	-	TRBV7-6	TRBJ1-1	CASSFRGPVGTEAFF	TGTGCCAGCAGCTTCAGGGGGCCCGTGGGCACTGAAGCTTTCTTT
TRBD2	-	TRBV30	TRBJ2-1	CAWSSRLKREWDNEQFF	TGTGCCTGGAGTTCGCGGCTTAAGCGGGAATGGGACAATGAGCAGTTCTTC
-	-	TRBV9	TRBJ2-3	CASSVDPGGTDTQYF	TGTGCCAGCAGCGTAGACCCCGGTGGTACAGATACGCAGTATTTT
-	-	TRBV4-1	TRBJ1-3	CASSQLGSGNTIYF	TGCGCCAGCAGCCAATTGGGCAGCGGAAACACCATATATTTT
-	-	TRBV4-3	TRBJ2-7	CASSRGRGVYEQYF	TGCGCCAGCAGCCGGGGAAGGGGTGTCTACGAGCAGTACTTC
-	-	TRBV18	TRBJ2-1	CASSPIRDTYNEQFF	TGTGCCAGCTCACCTATCCGGGACACTTACAATGAGCAGTTCTTC
TRBD2	-	TRBV7-2	TRBJ2-3	CASRSRLAGYTDTQYF	TGTGCCAGCAGATCCCGACTAGCGGGGTACACAGATACGCAGTATTTT
-	-	TRBV5-4	TRBJ1-1	CASSSGERNTEAFF	TGTGCCAGCAGCTCCGGGGAGAGGAACACTGAAGCTTTCTTT
-	once	TRBV11-3	TRBJ1-3	CASSPSASRSGNTIYF	TGTGCCAGCAGCCCCTCTGCGAGCCGCTCTGGAAACACCATATATTTT
-	-	TRBV19	TRBJ1-5	CASTFGAGVQPQHF	TGTGCCAGTACTTTTGGGGCAGGTGTTCAGCCCCAGCATTTT
-	-	TRBV19	TRBJ2-1	CASSIVGGEPANEQFF	TGTGCCAGTAGTATAGTAGGTGGGGAGCCCGCCAATGAGCAGTTCTTC
-	-	TRBV7-2	TRBJ2-5	CASSASANAGETQYF	TGTGCCAGCAGCGCCTCAGCGAACGCCGGGGAGACCCAGTACTTC
-	-	TRBV25-1	TRBJ1-2	CASSEPGGYYGYTF	TGTGCCAGCAGTGAACCTGGGGGGTACTATGGCTACACCTTC
-	-	TRBV27	TRBJ2-2	CASSQSRVVTGELFF	TGTGCCAGCAGTCAGTCGCGGGTGGTCACCGGGGAGCTGTTTTTT
-	-	TRBV5-1	TRBJ2-2	CASSDQTGLDGELFF	TGCGCCAGCAGCGACCAAACAGGGTTAGACGGGGAGCTGTTTTTT
-	once	TRBV3-1/TRBV3-2	TRBJ2-4	CASSRRAAENIQYF	TGTGCCAGCAGCCGGAGAGCGGCGGAAAACATTCAGTACTTC
-	-	TRBV6-2/TRBV6-3	TRBJ2-3	CASSYMNPYTDTQYF	TGTGCCAGCAGTTACATGAATCCCTACACAGATACGCAGTATTTT
TRBD1	-	TRBV7-9	TRBJ1-2	CASSRRTGGDYGYTF	TGTGCCAGCAGCAGGCGGACAGGAGGAGACTATGGCTACACCTTC
TRBD2	-	TRBV5-1	TRBJ2-3	CASSLGPSGRGMSTDTQYF	TGCGCCAGCAGCTTGGGACCCAGCGGGCGGGGGATGAGCACAGATACGCAGTATTTT
-	once	TRBV19	TRBJ1-3	CASSIEEEPGNTIYF	TGTGCCAGTAGTATAGAGGAGGAACCTGGAAACACCATATATTTT
-	-	TRBV27	TRBJ2-1	CASSPRTGEAGGLSYNEQFF	TGTGCCAGCAGTCCACGGACAGGGGAGGCGGGAGGCCTCTCCTACAATGAGCAGTTCTTC
TRBD2	-	TRBV30	TRBJ2-3	CAWSPWTSGSTDTQYF	TGTGCCTGGAGTCCTTGGACTAGCGGGAGCACAGATACGCAGTATTTT
TRBD2	-	TRBV2	TRBJ2-3	CASRRGVKGYF	TGTGCCAGCAGGCGGGGGGTGAAGGGGTATTTT
-	-	TRBV6-6	TRBJ2-5	CASSYLQRQETQYF	TGTGCCAGCAGTTACCTTCAGCGCCAAGAGACCCAGTACTTC
-	-	TRBV7-3	TRBJ2-2	CASSRTGVGTGELFF	TGTGCCAGCAGCCGGACTGGGGTAGGCACCGGGGAGCTGTTTTTT
TRBD2	-	TRBV7-6	TRBJ2-3	CASSSFGGGPDTQYF	TGTGCCAGCAGCTCCTTTGGGGGAGGGCCAGATACGCAGTATTTT
TRBD1	-	TRBV30	TRBJ1-5	CAWTPKDRGLYSNQPQHF	TGTGCCTGGACCCCAAAAGACAGGGGACTTTATAGCAATCAGCCCCAGCATTTT
-	-	TRBV9	TRBJ1-2	CASSVGAETGVDGYTF	TGTGCCAGCAGCGTAGGTGCCGAGACCGGAGTAGATGGCTACACCTTC
TRBD2	-	TRBV5-4	TRBJ2-7	CASSTSGRINEQYF	TGTGCCAGCTCTACTAGCGGGAGGATAAACGAGCAGTACTTC
-	-	TRBV4-2	TRBJ2-4	CASSQDRVNIQYF	TGTGCCAGCAGCCAAGACAGGGTGAACATTCAGTACTTC
-	-	TRBV4-1	TRBJ1-2	CASSLGLLWATYGYTF	TGCGCCAGCAGCCTCGGCCTATTGTGGGCAACCTATGGCTACACCTTC
-	-	TRBV5-7	TRBJ2-3	CASSPWEGRGPDTQYF	TGTGCCAGCAGCCCCTGGGAGGGCAGGGGGCCGGATACGCAGTATTTT
-	-	TRBV30	TRBJ1-1	CAWSAARFDTEAFF	TGTGCCTGGAGTGCCGCCAGATTTGACACTGAAGCTTTCTTT
TRBD2	-	TRBV7-9	TRBJ2-2	CASSPRPSSGGDNTGELFF	TGTGCCAGCAGCCCCCGTCCCTCTAGCGGGGGGGATAACACCGGGGAGCTGTTTTTT
-	-	TRBV20-1	TRBJ1-2	CSANKEFGYTF	TGCAGTGCTAATAAGGAGTTCGGCTACACCTTC
-	-	TRBV7-2	TRBJ2-1	CASSVGTPDEQFF	TGTGCCAGCAGCGTCGGGACTCCGGATGAGCAGTTCTTC
-	-	TRBV6-1	TRBJ1-5	CASSEATGRAQPQHF	TGTGCCAGCAGTGAAGCAACAGGGAGGGCTCAGCCCCAGCATTTT
-	once	TRBV19	TRBJ2-3	CASSSGWSRSTDTQYF	TGTGCCAGTAGTTCCGGTTGGAGCAGAAGCACAGATACGCAGTATTTT
-	-	TRBV10-3	TRBJ1-6	CAINPSGESPLHF	TGTGCCATTAATCCGTCGGGGGAATCACCCCTCCACTTT